The following is a T cell receptor (beta chain) sequence with its context. No antigen is known for it. This CDR3 region has 15 residues. V gave up 5 bases and J gave up 2 bases, with 14 bases separating them. Germline loops: CDR1 SGHTA, CDR2 FQGTGA. Measured with immunoSEQ multiplex PCR; TCRdb has only the in-frame clones, and not every one. The sample records about 310,000 clones, about 80% being singletons. The source of the sample is a study of cytotoxic CD8 clonotypes in ibrutinib-treated CLL. Study-wide background: Responses: around 24 partial, 2 complete; after median approximately 70 months, approximately 15 stayed remitted, some 12 progressed. Across samples, productive templates numbered 200,000 to 300,000 and productive rearrangements reached over 90,000 on average. Regarding the study as a whole: Baseline clonality, higher than in age-matched healthy donors, tracked circulating CD8+ T-cell counts. Clonality increased at ibrutinib response and stayed stable in sustained remission. At progression, however, it fell back toward baseline.

The sequences come from PBMCs, collected before ibrutinib treatment. This chain joins TRBV7-3 and TRBJ2-3; D perhaps matches TRBD1 (5 bases). The clonotype was recovered from a human donor with chronic lymphocytic leukemia. The CDR3 nucleotides read TGTGCCAGCAGCATTCTCGGACACTCCACAGATACGCAGTATTTT. It translates to CASSILGHSTDTQYF.